The clone carrying this TCR beta chain was seen only a few times. This sample is part of a study of blood T cell repertoires in COVID-19. Repertoires were generated with immunoSEQ multiplex PCR, while TCRdb's copy carries only in-frame clones and drops some. This table has hundreds of thousands of clones, 80% to 85% appearing once. The CDR3 runs to 13 residues. Germline V lookup: CDR1 GTSNPN, CDR2 SVGIG (reference sequence). V was cut by 2 bases and J by 0 bases, with 4 bases left in between. Sample: peripheral blood. This receptor was taken from a man aged 35 to 55 with acute or convalescent COVID-19. The V call is TRBV30, the J call TRBJ2-2; the D is unclear. The CDR3 is CAWSRANTGELFF. The CDR3 DNA reads TGTGCCTGGAGTCGAGCGAACACCGGGGAGCTGTTTTTT.